The present TCR beta chain was sequenced within a study of cytomegalovirus exposure and HLA in healthy donors. The PCR used 60 Vbeta and 13 Jbeta primers. Measured with immunoSEQ multiplex PCR; TCRdb has only the in-frame clones, and not every one. In the table there are roughly 99,000 clones, about three quarters of which are singletons. Germline CDR1 reads MDHEN; CDR2 reads SYDVKM. Trimming removed 3 bases from V and 1 base from J, with 12 bases in between. The CDR3 has 15 amino acids. Sequencing was carried out using PBMCs. The J gene is TRBJ2-5, the V gene TRBV28; TRBD2 is a possible D gene (6 bases). This sequence originates from a man between 25 and 39 years old in good health and CMV-seronegative. The CDR3 here is CASSLEGTRQETQYF. The CDR3 DNA is TGTGCCAGCAGTTTGGAGGGGACCCGCCAAGAGACCCAGTACTTC.